The TCR beta chain described here comes from a study of blood T cell repertoires in COVID-19. V lost 4 bases and J lost 1, with 4 bases in between. Germline V gene lookup returns CDR1 LNHDA and CDR2 SQIVND (reference sequence). The CDR3 consists of 12 residues. The assay was immunoSEQ multiplex PCR, and TCRdb's table has in-frame clones only and misses some. The data hold about 460,000 clones, with more than 85% observed a single time. Participant-given clinical history determined each cohort assignment. Material for sequencing was PBMCs or T cells enriched from blood (not recorded which). The chain carries TRBV19 and TRBJ1-1; D is ambiguous. This TCR derives from a woman aged 60-75 years who had recovered from COVID-19. CDR3 in amino acids: CASSTWNTEAFF. The CDR3 DNA is TGTGCCAGTAGTACTTGGAACACTGAAGCTTTCTTT.